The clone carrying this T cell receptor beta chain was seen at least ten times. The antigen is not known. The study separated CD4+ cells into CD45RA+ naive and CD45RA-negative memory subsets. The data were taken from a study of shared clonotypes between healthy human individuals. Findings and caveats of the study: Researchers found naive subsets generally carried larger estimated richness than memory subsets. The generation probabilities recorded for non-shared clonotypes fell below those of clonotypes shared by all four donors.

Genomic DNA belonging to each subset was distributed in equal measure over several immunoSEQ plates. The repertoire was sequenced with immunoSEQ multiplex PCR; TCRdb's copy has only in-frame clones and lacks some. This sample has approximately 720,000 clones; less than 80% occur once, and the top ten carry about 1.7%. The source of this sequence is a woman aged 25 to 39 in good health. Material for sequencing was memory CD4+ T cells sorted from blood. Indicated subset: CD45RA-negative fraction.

The CDR3 sequence is CASSLVNTIYF. In DNA form, the CDR3 reads TGTGCCAGCAGCTTAGTGAACACCATATATTTT. This chain joins TRBV11-2 and TRBJ1-3, with D unclear. Trimming stripped 1 base from V and 7 bases from J, with 2 bases between. The V gene's germline CDR1 is SGHAT and CDR2 FQNNGV. The CDR3 covers 11 residues.